The 24 T cell receptor beta chains in this list originate from one sample, sequenced in a study of cytomegalovirus exposure and HLA in healthy donors. Vbeta (60) and Jbeta (13) primers were used in the PCR. Method: immunoSEQ multiplex PCR; TCRdb's copy keeps in-frame clones and lacks some. The sample has 190,000 or so clones; around 86% are singletons. The sequenced sample consisted of PBMCs. All receptors derive from a woman aged 50 to 60 in good health and CMV-seropositive.

To note about this clone: One junction end does not reproduce the germline sequence, and a read error may be involved. The chain combines TRBV5-1 with TRBJ2-4, with D perhaps TRBD1 (6 bases). Germline loops: CDR1 SGHRS, CDR2 YFSETQ. CDR3 length equals 15 residues. CDR3 region: CASGPGQRTTNSQYF. The CDR3 DNA sequence: TGCGCCAGCGGACCTGGACAGAGAACAACAAACAGTCAGTACTTC.

The chain joins TRBV6-5 to TRBJ1-3; no clear D. Trimming left V 3 bases short and J 4 bases short, with 13 bases between. CDR1 and CDR2 (germline): MNHEY, SVGAGI. There are 15 residues in the CDR3. The CDR3 loop is CASSYGGSAGNTIYF. The CDR3 coding sequence is TGTGCCAGCAGTTATGGTGGCAGTGCAGGAAACACCATATATTTT.

The chain links TRBV6-1 to TRBJ2-3, with 7 bases fitting TRBD1. Germline lookup yields CDR1 MNHNS and CDR2 SASEGT. J was trimmed by 0 bases and V by 4 bases; bases with no gene match: 7. The CDR3 has 16 residues. Here the CDR3 DNA reads TGTGCCAGCAGTGGACTCCCGGGACAGAGCACAGATACGCAGTATTTT. The encoded protein is CASSGLPGQSTDTQYF.

The chain combines TRBV11-2 with TRBJ2-1, with D uncertain. The V gene lost 1 base and the J gene lost 16 bases, with 17 bases spanning the gap. Per germline, CDR1 SGHAT and CDR2 FQNNGV. The CDR3 is 13 residues long. This chain's CDR3 is CASSLVIDFRAFF. The CDR3 coding sequence is TGTGCCAGCAGCTTAGTTATCGACTTCCGAGCTTTCTTC.

This clone appeared once. This chain joins TRBV15 and TRBJ2-3; D may be TRBD1 (6 bases). Per germline, CDR1 LNHNV and CDR2 YYDKDF (reference sequence). Deletions cut 4 bases from V and 3 bases from J, with 14 bases between. The CDR3 runs to 15 residues. This chain's CDR3 is CATSIFGDKTDTQYF. In DNA form, the CDR3 reads TGTGCCACCAGCATTTTCGGGGACAAAACAGATACGCAGTATTTT.

J is TRBJ1-5 and V is TRBV19; D is possibly TRBD1 (6 bases). The CDR3 totals 13 residues. The V gene's germline CDR1 is LNHDA and CDR2 SQIVND (reference sequence). CDR3 in amino acids: CATGRNSNQPQHF. As DNA, the CDR3 is TGTGCTACAGGGCGGAATAGCAATCAGCCCCAGCATTTT.

The chain recombines TRBV15 with TRBJ2-7; tentatively, D is TRBD1 (6 bases). The CDR3 loop spans 19 amino acids. CDR1 and CDR2 from the germline V gene are LNHNV and YYDKDF (reference sequence). Trimming stripped 1 base from V and 2 bases from J, with 24 bases between. CDR3 in amino acids: CATSRGLGQGGGRTYEQYF. For the CDR3, the DNA is TGTGCCACCAGCAGAGGTCTCGGGCAGGGTGGGGGCCGGACCTACGAGCAGTACTTC.

This clone came up a few times. J is TRBJ1-4 and V is TRBV28, with 7 bases lining up with TRBD1. The V gene's germline CDR1 is MDHEN and CDR2 SYDVKM. The CDR3 extends over 13 amino acids. Trimming cost V 8 bases and J 4 bases; bases outside gene matches: 4. CDR3 nucleotide sequence: TGTGCCAGCTACAGGGGAGGTAATGAAAAACTGTTTTTT. The encoded protein is CASYRGGNEKLFF.

This clone was picked up a small number of times. The chain joins TRBV25-1 to TRBJ2-5; 10 nucleotides agree with TRBD2. Losses at the gene ends were 5 bases for V and 5 bases for J; bases not matched to a gene: 8. This CDR3 spans 15 amino acids. Germline-derived CDR1 and CDR2 are MGHDK and SYGVNS. CDR3 sequence reads: CASSIRLAGVETQYF. The CDR3 nucleotides are TGTGCCAGCAGTATAAGGCTAGCGGGAGTTGAGACCCAGTACTTC.

This clone was seen once. The chain combines TRBV5-1 with TRBJ2-3; D perhaps matches TRBD2 (5 bases). Looked up from germline, CDR1 is SGHRS and CDR2 is YFSETQ. The V gene lost 7 bases and the J gene lost 1 base, with 7 bases spanning the gap. This CDR3 spans 12 amino acids. Written as DNA, the CDR3 is TGCGCCAGCGGGAGTGGCACAGATACGCAGTATTTT. The encoded protein is CASGSGTDTQYF.

This sequence joins TRBV4-1 and TRBJ1-5; no firm D call. The CDR3 sequence is 15 residues long. CDR1 is MGHRA and CDR2 is YSYEKL in the germline V gene. V lost 1 base and J lost 3, with 10 bases in between. Here the CDR3 DNA reads TGCGCCAGCAGCCAAGGTGAGGGATCCAATCAGCCCCAGCATTTT. Translating gives CASSQGEGSNQPQHF.

This CDR3 is CASRTGGLNEQFF. DNA for the CDR3: TGTGCCAGTAGGACAGGGGGCCTCAATGAGCAGTTCTTC. The rearrangement links TRBV7-2 to TRBJ2-1, with 11 bases lining up with TRBD1. V lost 9 bases and J lost 6; bases outside the gene matches: 4. Germline V gene sequence: CDR1 SGHTA, CDR2 FQGNSA. CDR3 length: 13 amino acids.

The V and J genes are TRBV5-6 and TRBJ2-3, with 7 positions matching TRBD2. Germline trimming cut 7 bases from V and 2 bases from J; bases unmatched to any gene: 10. The CDR3 runs to 15 residues. Germline loops: CDR1 SGHDT, CDR2 YYEEEE. The DNA for the CDR3 is TGTGCCAGCGCCCTTGACGGGGGGAACACAGATACGCAGTATTTT. Its protein product is CASALDGGNTDTQYF. The variable domain in full, with the rest retrieved from reference TRBV5-6 and TRBJ2-3, is DAGVTQSPTHLIKTRGQQVTLRCSPKSGHDTVSWYQQALGQGPQFIFQYYEEEERQRGNFPDRFSGHQFPNYSSELNVNALLLGDSALYLCASALDGGNTDTQYFGPGTRLTVL.

The V gene is TRBV10-1, the J gene TRBJ2-1, with 15 bases identical to TRBD2. CDR3 size: 18 residues. With 0 bases clipped from V and 4 bases from J, the junction kept 4 bases outside the gene matches. CDR1 WNHNN and CDR2 SYGVQD come from the germline V gene (reference sequence). CDR3 sequence (DNA): TGCGCCAGCAGTGAGTCGTGGACTAGCGGGAGGGCTTACAATGAGCAGTTCTTC. This codes for CASSESWTSGRAYNEQFF.

This rearrangement joins TRBV6-5 to TRBJ1-2, with a tentative D call TRBD1 (5 bases). The CDR3 contains 14 residues. Trimming cost V 5 bases and J 3 bases, with 13 bases left between them. CDR1 is MNHEY, CDR2 SVGAGI, per germline. The CDR3 DNA reads as TGTGCCAGCAGTCCCATGGGGGGGGACTATGGCTACACCTTC. Translation: CASSPMGGDYGYTF.

The chain carries TRBV18 and TRBJ2-3; unclear D gene. Trimming took 3 bases from V and 2 from J, leaving 6 bases between them. Germline V gene lookup returns CDR1 KGHSH and CDR2 LQKENI. CDR3 size: 13 residues. As DNA, the CDR3 is TGTGCCAGCTCACCCTCCTACACAGATACGCAGTATTTT. Its protein is CASSPSYTDTQYF.

The chain has TRBV19 and TRBJ2-3; 8 bases agree with TRBD1. Losses at the gene ends were 1 base for V and 3 bases for J; bases not matched to a gene: 12. This CDR3 is 18 amino acids long. The germline gives CDR1 LNHDA, CDR2 SQIVND (reference sequence). CDR3 DNA sequence: TGTGCCAGTAGTATAGTAGGGACAGGCTATCGGGGGACAGATACGCAGTATTTT. It translates to CASSIVGTGYRGTDTQYF.

This sequence joins TRBV5-6 and TRBJ2-7; 8 bases line up with TRBD1. Per germline, CDR1 SGHDT and CDR2 YYEEEE. V dropped 0 bases and J dropped 0; count of bases not matched to a gene: 8. The CDR3 runs to 17 residues. For the CDR3, the DNA is TGTGCCAGCAGCTTGGACGGGTCAGGACAGGGCTCCTACGAGCAGTACTTC. Translation: CASSLDGSGQGSYEQYF.

The V gene is TRBV18, the J gene TRBJ1-4, with 7 bases matching TRBD1. Germline values: CDR1 KGHSH, CDR2 LQKENI. The V segment lost 4 bases and the J segment 5 bases; nucleotides outside the gene matches: 7. The CDR3 has 15 residues. The CDR3 DNA reads as TGTGCCAGCTCACTAGGGACAGCCGAAAATGAAAAACTGTTTTTT. Protein sequence: CASSLGTAENEKLFF.

The CDR3 here is CASSISGRPSYEQYF. Here the CDR3 DNA reads TGTGCCAGTAGCATTAGCGGGAGGCCTTCCTACGAGCAGTACTTC. The genes are TRBV19 and TRBJ2-7; 10 bases match TRBD2. V lost 6 bases to trimming and J lost 1 base; unmatched junction nucleotides: 6. The CDR3 is 15 residues long. Germline lookup yields CDR1 LNHDA and CDR2 SQIVND (reference sequence).

The chain couples TRBV6-6 to TRBJ2-7, with 9 bases lining up with TRBD2. The CDR3 has 14 residues. After removal of 8 bases from V and 6 bases from J, the junction contained 11 bases not matched to a gene. CDR1 and CDR2 (germline): MNHNY, SVGAGI (reference sequence). The CDR3, as DNA: TGTGCCAGCGGCGAGCGGGAGGAGAATGGCGAGCAGTACTTC. The encoded protein is CASGEREENGEQYF.

This clone came up a few times. This chain connects TRBV5-6 to TRBJ2-1; D is perhaps TRBD2 (6 bases). This CDR3 is 17 amino acids long. Trimming cost V 2 bases and J 4 bases, with 19 bases left between them. CDR1 SGHDT and CDR2 YYEEEE come from the germline V gene. CDR3 sequence reads: CASSLVYRSGRYNEQFF. For the CDR3, the DNA is TGTGCCAGCAGCTTAGTATACCGTAGCGGACGTTACAATGAGCAGTTCTTC.

The rearrangement joins TRBV6-1 to TRBJ2-7; possible D gene TRBD2, 6 bases. This CDR3 spans 13 amino acids. Trimming cost V 7 bases and J 2 bases, with 12 bases left between them. Germline V gene lookup returns CDR1 MNHNS and CDR2 SASEGT. The CDR3 spells CASNWAGTYEQYF. CDR3 sequence (DNA): TGTGCCAGCAATTGGGCGGGAACCTACGAGCAGTACTTC.

The chain recombines TRBV27 with TRBJ2-5; D may be TRBD2 (5 bases). CDR3 length: 17 residues. CDR1 MNHEY and CDR2 SMNVEV come from the germline V gene (reference sequence). The V and J ends lost 0 bases and 5 bases respectively, with 19 bases between them. This chain's CDR3 is CASSLSPTSIGGETQYF. The CDR3 nucleotides read TGTGCCAGCAGTTTATCGCCCACCTCTATAGGAGGCGAGACCCAGTACTTC.